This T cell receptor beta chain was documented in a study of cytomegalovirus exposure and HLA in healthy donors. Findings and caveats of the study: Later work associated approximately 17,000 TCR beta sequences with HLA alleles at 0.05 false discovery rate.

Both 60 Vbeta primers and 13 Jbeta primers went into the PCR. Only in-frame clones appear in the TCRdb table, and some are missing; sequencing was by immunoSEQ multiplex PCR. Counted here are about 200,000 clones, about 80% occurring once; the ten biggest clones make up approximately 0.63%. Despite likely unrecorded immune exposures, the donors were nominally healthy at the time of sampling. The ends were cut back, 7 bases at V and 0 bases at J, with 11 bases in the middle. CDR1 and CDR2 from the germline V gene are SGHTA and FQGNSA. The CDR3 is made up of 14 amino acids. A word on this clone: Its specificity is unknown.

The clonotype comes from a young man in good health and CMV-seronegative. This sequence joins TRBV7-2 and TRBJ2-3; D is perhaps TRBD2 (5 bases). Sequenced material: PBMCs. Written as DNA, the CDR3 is TGTGCCAGCACCCCTAGAGGGAGCACAGATACGCAGTATTTT. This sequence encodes CASTPRGSTDTQYF.